These 22 T cell receptor beta chains share one sample of origin, sequenced in a study of blood T cell repertoires in COVID-19. Some clones are missing from TCRdb's copy, which holds only in-frame ones; the method was immunoSEQ multiplex PCR. The top ten hold roughly 6% of the sample, which has about 160,000 clones, around 85% seen once. The sequencing input was PBMCs or T cells enriched from blood (not recorded which). The receptors were gathered from a woman aged 40 to 49 with acute COVID-19.

There are a few counts of this clone. The V gene is TRBV7-2, the J gene TRBJ1-5, with D possibly matching TRBD1 (5 bases). Per the germline V gene, CDR1 is SGHTA and CDR2 is FQGNSA. The CDR3 consists of 15 residues. V was cut by 2 bases and J by 9 bases, with 17 bases left in between. The CDR3 protein is CASSLTGDPTGPQHF. CDR3 DNA sequence: TGTGCCAGCAGCTTAACGGGGGACCCAACGGGGCCCCAGCATTTT.

The CDR3 is CASSGIRGQQNQPQHF. The CDR3 DNA reads as TGTGCCAGCAGTGGGATCCGGGGACAGCAGAATCAGCCCCAGCATTTT. J is TRBJ1-5 and V is TRBV6-2 or TRBV6-3; TRBD1 matches at 7 bases. The V segment lost 5 bases and the J segment 4 bases; nucleotides outside the gene matches: 11. In germline, CDR1 is MNHEY, CDR2 SVGEGT. The CDR3 has 16 residues.

For the CDR3, the DNA is TGTGCCAGCAGTGACAGTTATAATTCACCCCTCCACTTT. Residues: CASSDSYNSPLHF. The chain is built from TRBV5-5 and TRBJ1-6, with D possibly matching TRBD1 (5 bases). Trimming took off 5 bases at V and 4 bases at J, with 7 bases between the two ends. CDR1 SGHKS and CDR2 YYEKEE come from the germline V gene (reference sequence). This CDR3 has 13 amino acids.

The rearrangement joins TRBV5-8 to TRBJ2-7; D gene ambiguous. This CDR3 has 12 residues. Trimming stripped 2 bases from V and 4 bases from J, with 7 bases between. The germline V gene has CDR1 SGHTS and CDR2 YDEGEE. The CDR3 DNA sequence: TGTGCCAGCAGCTTACGGGTTTACGAGCAGTACTTC. Translated, it gives CASSLRVYEQYF. The full variable domain, rest sourced from reference TRBV5-8 and TRBJ2-7, is EAGVTQSPTHLIKTRGQQATLRCSPISGHTSVYWYQQALGLGLQFLLWYDEGEERNRGNFPPRFSGRQFPNYSSELNVNALELEDSALYLCASSLRVYEQYFGPGTRLTVT.

This clone was recorded once. V is TRBV19 and J is TRBJ2-1; tentative D call: TRBD1 (5 bases). Trimming left V 3 bases short and J 10 bases short, with 19 bases between. The CDR3 length is 15 residues. CDR1 LNHDA and CDR2 SQIVND come from the germline V gene (reference sequence). As DNA, the CDR3 is TGTGCCAGTAGTATGAGACGTGCAGGGCTGAGGGAGCAGTTCTTC. As protein: CASSMRRAGLREQFF.

This clone has only one observation. This chain joins TRBV18 and TRBJ2-5; 15 bases map to TRBD2. The CDR3 contains 17 residues. J lost 2 bases, V lost 5 bases, and 6 bases had no gene match. Germline V CDR1 and CDR2: KGHSH, LQKENI. CDR3 loop: CASSRTSGRDLQETQYF. The DNA for the CDR3 is TGTGCCAGCTCAAGGACTAGCGGGAGGGATTTACAAGAGACCCAGTACTTC. The variable domain in full, completed from reference TRBV18 and TRBJ2-5, reads NAGVMQNPRHLVRRRGQEARLRCSPMKGHSHVYWYRQLPEEGLKFMVYLQKENIIDESGMPKERFSAEFPKEGPSILRIQQVVRGDSAAYFCASSRTSGRDLQETQYFGPGTRLLVL.

This clone was detected once. The chain couples TRBV5-5 to TRBJ2-1, with no clear D. V was cut by 7 bases and J by 1 base, with 15 bases left in between. CDR3 length equals 15 residues. CDR1 is SGHKS, CDR2 YYEKEE, per germline (reference sequence). DNA for the CDR3: TGTGCCAGCGAGGCTGAATGGAGTTCCTACAATGAGCAGTTCTTC. It codes for CASEAEWSSYNEQFF.

V and J are TRBV29-1 and TRBJ1-2, with TRBD1 identical over 8 bases. Germline V CDR1 and CDR2: SQVTM, ANQGSEA. The V segment lost 0 bases and the J segment 12 bases; nucleotides outside the gene matches: 6. The CDR3 covers 12 residues. CDR3 in DNA: TGCAGCGTTGAAGATTGGACAGGGTTGAACACCTTC. Translated: CSVEDWTGLNTF.

This clone was seen a handful of times. The V and J genes are TRBV3-1 (or the pseudogene TRBV3-2) and TRBJ1-6, with D possibly TRBD1 on 5 matching bases. The CDR3 has 16 residues. CDR1 and CDR2 (germline): LGHDT, YNNKEL (reference sequence). The V and J ends lost 2 bases and 2 bases respectively, with 10 bases between them. The CDR3 spells CASSQYPDTYNSPLHF. CDR3 nucleotides: TGTGCCAGCAGCCAATACCCGGACACCTATAATTCACCCCTCCACTTT.

A remark on this clone: The germline gene is not matched at one end of the junction; a read error may be the cause. V and J are TRBV6-4 and TRBJ2-7; the match to TRBD1 covers 9 bases. Germline V gene sequence: CDR1 MRHNA, CDR2 SNTAGT. This CDR3 comprises 16 residues. Here the CDR3 DNA reads TGTGCCAGCAGTGACTCGTGTATTTCGGACAGGGGAGGACTCCCATTC. Its protein product is CASSDSCISDRGGLPF.

The V call is TRBV15, the J call TRBJ1-2; TRBD1 agrees at 7 bases. The V gene's germline CDR1 is LNHNV and CDR2 YYDKDF (reference sequence). The V segment lost 3 bases and the J segment 8 bases; nucleotides outside the gene matches: 12. The CDR3 totals 15 residues. This CDR3 reads CATSRALEGGWGYTF. Written as DNA, the CDR3 is TGTGCCACCAGCAGGGCCCTGGAAGGGGGCTGGGGCTACACCTTC.

This chain uses TRBV30 with TRBJ1-5; 12 bases line up with TRBD1. Germline V gene sequence: CDR1 GTSNPN, CDR2 SVGIG (reference sequence). This CDR3 region has 17 residues. V dropped 1 base and J dropped 2; count of bases not matched to a gene: 6. CDR3: CAWSEPGTGGGNQPQHF. DNA for the CDR3: TGTGCCTGGAGTGAACCGGGGACAGGGGGCGGCAATCAGCCCCAGCATTTT.

The rearrangement uses TRBV4-1 and TRBJ2-6; TRBD1 aligns across 8 bases. The CDR3 sequence is 18 residues long. Germline CDR1 and CDR2: MGHRA and YSYEKL. Trimming removed 2 bases from V and 4 bases from J; junction bases left unmatched: 10. The CDR3 sequence is CASSQSPTTGDGANVLTF. The CDR3 DNA reads TGCGCCAGCAGCCAATCCCCGACGACAGGGGACGGGGCCAACGTCCTGACTTTC.

The chain has TRBV3-1 (or the pseudogene TRBV3-2) and TRBJ2-1; no clear D. CDR3 length: 12 amino acids. Trimming left V 4 bases short and J 10 bases short, with 11 bases between. The germline gives CDR1 LGHDT, CDR2 YNNKEL (reference sequence). The CDR3 nucleotides are TGTGCCAGCAGCCGAATAACTATGGAGCAGTTCTTC. Translated: CASSRITMEQFF.

This chain connects TRBV7-9 to TRBJ2-2; no firm D call. CDR3 length: 15 residues. Trimming pared 1 base from V and 6 bases from J, leaving 12 bases between. Germline V gives CDR1 SEHNR, CDR2 FQNEAQ (reference sequence). This CDR3 is CASSLGGYLAGELFF. CDR3 DNA: TGTGCCAGCAGCTTAGGAGGCTATTTAGCCGGGGAGCTGTTTTTT.

The chain uses TRBV11-2 and TRBJ2-1; D is possibly TRBD1 (5 bases). V lost 4 bases and J lost 11, with 24 bases in between. Germline V gene sequence: CDR1 SGHAT, CDR2 FQNNGV. The CDR3 is 16 residues long. CDR3 amino acids: CASSSDLDTGSPQQFF. The CDR3 DNA is TGTGCCAGCAGCTCAGACCTGGACACCGGGTCCCCGCAGCAGTTCTTC.

The V call is TRBV2, the J call TRBJ1-4, with no clear D. Germline CDR1 is SNHLY and CDR2 is FYNNEI. V lost 8 bases to trimming and J lost 0 bases, with 13 bases between them. The CDR3 has 15 amino acids. CDR3 DNA: TGTGCCAGCTCGAGTCTGAGGGCAACTAATGAAAAACTGTTTTTT. Its translation: CASSSLRATNEKLFF.

CDR3 loop: CASSHGTSTDTQYF. The CDR3 coding sequence is TGTGCCAGCAGTCACGGGACTAGCACAGATACGCAGTATTTT. The chain joins TRBV4-2 to TRBJ2-3; D possibly corresponds to TRBD2 (6 bases). Germline assignment: CDR1 LGHNA and CDR2 YNFKEQ. Trimming removed 6 bases from V and 0 bases from J, with 10 bases in between. This CDR3 has 14 amino acids.

The V gene is TRBV5-1, the J gene TRBJ2-7; TRBD2 agrees at 13 bases. CDR1 SGHRS and CDR2 YFSETQ come from the germline V gene. J was trimmed by 5 bases and V by 4 bases; bases with no gene match: 6. This CDR3 comprises 15 residues. CDR3 nucleotides: TGCGCCAGCAGCAAACTAGCGGGAGGGCCCCACGAGCAGTACTTC. Amino acid sequence: CASSKLAGGPHEQYF.

V and J are TRBV5-1 and TRBJ1-1, with a weak D call TRBD1 (5 bases). Germline CDR1 is SGHRS and CDR2 is YFSETQ. This CDR3 has 13 residues. The V gene lost 0 bases and the J gene lost 7 bases, with 10 bases spanning the gap. The CDR3 sequence: CASSLEGGVEAFF. CDR3 sequence (DNA): TGCGCCAGCAGCTTGGAAGGAGGGGTTGAAGCTTTCTTT.

The chain has TRBV15 and TRBJ2-7; 10 bases are a match to TRBD1. There are 15 residues in the CDR3. CDR1 and CDR2 from the germline V gene are LNHNV and YYDKDF (reference sequence). The ends lost 2 bases at V and 5 bases at J; junction bases unmatched: 6. Here the CDR3 reads CATSRSPGQGDEQYV. As DNA, the CDR3 is TGTGCCACCAGCAGATCCCCTGGACAGGGGGACGAGCAGTACGTC.

This clone was seen only a few times. The junction and the germline gene differ at one end; a read error may be behind it. The genes are TRBV6-5 and TRBJ2-6; D possibly corresponds to TRBD2 (6 bases). The germline gives CDR1 MNHEY, CDR2 SVGAGI. The CDR3 has 16 residues. Here the CDR3 DNA reads TGTGCCAGCAGTTACTCGAGCGGGTCTGTGGCCAACGTCCTGACTTTC. Translation: CASSYSSGSVANVLTF.